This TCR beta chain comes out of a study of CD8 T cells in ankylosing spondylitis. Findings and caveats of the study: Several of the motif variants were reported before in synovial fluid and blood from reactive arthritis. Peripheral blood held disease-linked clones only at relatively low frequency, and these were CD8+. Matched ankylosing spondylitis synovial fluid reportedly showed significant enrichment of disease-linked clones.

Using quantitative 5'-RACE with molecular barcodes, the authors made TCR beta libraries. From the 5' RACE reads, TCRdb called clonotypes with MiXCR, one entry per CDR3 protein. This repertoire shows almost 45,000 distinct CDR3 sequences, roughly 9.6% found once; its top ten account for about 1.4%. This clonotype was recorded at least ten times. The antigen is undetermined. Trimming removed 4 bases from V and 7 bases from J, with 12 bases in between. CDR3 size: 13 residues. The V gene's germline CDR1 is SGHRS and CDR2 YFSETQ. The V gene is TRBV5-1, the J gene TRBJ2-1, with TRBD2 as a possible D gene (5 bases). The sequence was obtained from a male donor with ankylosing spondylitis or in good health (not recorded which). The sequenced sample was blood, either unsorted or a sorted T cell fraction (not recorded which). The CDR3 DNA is TGCGCCAGCAGCCCGGGATGGCGTAATGAGCAGTTCTTC. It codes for CASSPGWRNEQFF.